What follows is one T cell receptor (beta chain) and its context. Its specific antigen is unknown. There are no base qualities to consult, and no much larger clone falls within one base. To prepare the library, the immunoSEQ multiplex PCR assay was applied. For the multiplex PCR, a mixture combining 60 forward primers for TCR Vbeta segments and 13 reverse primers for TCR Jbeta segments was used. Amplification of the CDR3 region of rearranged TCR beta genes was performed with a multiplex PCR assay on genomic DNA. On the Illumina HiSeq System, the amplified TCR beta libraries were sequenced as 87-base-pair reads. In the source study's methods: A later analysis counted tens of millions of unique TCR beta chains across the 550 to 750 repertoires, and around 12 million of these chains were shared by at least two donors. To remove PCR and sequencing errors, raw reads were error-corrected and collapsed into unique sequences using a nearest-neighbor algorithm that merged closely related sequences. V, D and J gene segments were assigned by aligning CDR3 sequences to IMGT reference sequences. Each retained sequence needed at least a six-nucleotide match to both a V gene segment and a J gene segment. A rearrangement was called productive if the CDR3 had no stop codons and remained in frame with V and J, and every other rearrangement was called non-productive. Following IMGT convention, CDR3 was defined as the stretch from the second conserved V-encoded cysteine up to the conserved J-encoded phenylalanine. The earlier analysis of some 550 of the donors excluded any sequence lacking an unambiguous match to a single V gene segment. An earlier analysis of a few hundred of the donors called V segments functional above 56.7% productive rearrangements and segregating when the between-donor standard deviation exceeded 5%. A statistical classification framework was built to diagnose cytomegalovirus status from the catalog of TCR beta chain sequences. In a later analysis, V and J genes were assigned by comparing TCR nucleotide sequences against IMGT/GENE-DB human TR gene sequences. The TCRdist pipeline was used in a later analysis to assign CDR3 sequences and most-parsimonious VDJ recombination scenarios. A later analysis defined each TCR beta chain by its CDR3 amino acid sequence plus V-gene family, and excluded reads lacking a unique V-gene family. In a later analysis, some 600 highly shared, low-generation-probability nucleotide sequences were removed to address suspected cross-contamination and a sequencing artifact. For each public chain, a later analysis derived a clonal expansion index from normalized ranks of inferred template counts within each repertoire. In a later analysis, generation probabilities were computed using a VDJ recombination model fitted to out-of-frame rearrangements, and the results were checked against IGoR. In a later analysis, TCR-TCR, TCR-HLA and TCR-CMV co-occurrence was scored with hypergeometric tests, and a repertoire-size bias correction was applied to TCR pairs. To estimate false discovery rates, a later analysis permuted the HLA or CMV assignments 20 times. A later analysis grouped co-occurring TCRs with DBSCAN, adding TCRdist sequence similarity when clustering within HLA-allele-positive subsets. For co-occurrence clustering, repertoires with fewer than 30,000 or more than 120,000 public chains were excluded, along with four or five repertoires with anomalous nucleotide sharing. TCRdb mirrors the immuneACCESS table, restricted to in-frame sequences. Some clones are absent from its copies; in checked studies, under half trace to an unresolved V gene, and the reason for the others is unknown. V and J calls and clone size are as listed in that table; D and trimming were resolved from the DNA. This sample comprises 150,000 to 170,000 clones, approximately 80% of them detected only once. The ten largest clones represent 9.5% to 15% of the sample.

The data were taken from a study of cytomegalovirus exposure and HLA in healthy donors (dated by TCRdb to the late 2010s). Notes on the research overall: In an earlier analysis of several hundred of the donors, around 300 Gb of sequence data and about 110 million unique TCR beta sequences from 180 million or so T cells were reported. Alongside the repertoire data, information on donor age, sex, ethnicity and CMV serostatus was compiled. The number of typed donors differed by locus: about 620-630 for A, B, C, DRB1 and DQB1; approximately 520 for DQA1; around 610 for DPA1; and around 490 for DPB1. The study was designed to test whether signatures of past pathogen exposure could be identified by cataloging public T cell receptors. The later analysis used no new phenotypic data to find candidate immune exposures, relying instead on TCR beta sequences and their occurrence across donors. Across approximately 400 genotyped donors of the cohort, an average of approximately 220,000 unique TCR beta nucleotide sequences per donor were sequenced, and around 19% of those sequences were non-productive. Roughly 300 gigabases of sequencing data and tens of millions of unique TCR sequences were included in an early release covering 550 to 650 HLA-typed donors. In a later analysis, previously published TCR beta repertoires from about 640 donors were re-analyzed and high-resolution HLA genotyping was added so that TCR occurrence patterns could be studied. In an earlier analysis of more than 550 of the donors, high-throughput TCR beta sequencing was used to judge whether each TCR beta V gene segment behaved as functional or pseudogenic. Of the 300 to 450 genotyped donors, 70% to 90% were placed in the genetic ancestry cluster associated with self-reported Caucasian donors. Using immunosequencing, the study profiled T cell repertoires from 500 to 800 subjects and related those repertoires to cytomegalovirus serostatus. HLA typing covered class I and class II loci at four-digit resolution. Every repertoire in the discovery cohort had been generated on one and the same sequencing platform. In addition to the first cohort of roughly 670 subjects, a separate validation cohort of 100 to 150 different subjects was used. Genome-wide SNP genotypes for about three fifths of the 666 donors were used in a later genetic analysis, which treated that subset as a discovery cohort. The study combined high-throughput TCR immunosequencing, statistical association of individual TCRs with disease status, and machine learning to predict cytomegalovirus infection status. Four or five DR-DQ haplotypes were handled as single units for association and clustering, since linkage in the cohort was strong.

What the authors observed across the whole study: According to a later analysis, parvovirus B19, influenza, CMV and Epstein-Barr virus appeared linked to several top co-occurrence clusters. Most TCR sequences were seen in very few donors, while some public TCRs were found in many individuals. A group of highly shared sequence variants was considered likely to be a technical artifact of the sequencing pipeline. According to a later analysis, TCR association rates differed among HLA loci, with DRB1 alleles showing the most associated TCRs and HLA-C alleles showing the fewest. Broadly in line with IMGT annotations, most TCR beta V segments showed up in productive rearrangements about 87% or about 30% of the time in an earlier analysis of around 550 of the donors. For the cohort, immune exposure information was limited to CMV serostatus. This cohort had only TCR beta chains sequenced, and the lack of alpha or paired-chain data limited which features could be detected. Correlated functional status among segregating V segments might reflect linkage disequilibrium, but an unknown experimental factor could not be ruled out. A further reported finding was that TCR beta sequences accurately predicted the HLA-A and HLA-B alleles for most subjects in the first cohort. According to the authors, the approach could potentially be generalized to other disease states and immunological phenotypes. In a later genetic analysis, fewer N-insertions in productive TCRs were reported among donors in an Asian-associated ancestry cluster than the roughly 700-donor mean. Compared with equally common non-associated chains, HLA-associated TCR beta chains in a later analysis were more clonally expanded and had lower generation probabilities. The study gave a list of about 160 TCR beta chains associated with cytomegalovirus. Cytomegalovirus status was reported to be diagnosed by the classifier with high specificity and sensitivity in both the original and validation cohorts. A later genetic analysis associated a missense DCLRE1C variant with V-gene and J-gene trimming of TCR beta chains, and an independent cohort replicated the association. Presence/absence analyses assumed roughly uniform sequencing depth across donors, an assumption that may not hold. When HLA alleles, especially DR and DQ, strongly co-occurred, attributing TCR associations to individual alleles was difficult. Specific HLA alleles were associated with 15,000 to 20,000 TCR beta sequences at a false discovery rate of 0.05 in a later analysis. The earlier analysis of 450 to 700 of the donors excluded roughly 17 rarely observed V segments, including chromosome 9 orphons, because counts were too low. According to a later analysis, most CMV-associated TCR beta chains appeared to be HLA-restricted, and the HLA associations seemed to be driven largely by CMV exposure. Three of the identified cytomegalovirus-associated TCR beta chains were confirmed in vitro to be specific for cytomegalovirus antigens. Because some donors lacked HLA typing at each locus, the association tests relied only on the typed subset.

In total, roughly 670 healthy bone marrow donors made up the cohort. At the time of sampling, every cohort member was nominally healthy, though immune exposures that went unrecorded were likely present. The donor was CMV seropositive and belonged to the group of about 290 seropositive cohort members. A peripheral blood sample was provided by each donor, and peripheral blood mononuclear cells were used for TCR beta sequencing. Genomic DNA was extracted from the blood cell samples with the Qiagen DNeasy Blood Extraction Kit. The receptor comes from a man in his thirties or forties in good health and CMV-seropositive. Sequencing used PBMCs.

The CDR3 protein is CASSDSATNEKLFF. The DNA sequence is TGTGCCAGCAGTGACAGTGCAACTAATGAAAAACTGTTTTTT. The V and J genes are TRBV28 and TRBJ1-4; D gene: possibly TRBD1, on 5 matching bases. The V end loses 5 bases and the J end loses 0 bases, and a stretch of 7 bases separates them. The CDR3 goes from the cysteine to the phenylalanine over 14 residues. Of all the DNA, just the CDR3 is kept, 42 bases in frame from base 1. Taken from the germline V gene, the CDR1 and CDR2 loops are MDHEN and SYDVKM.